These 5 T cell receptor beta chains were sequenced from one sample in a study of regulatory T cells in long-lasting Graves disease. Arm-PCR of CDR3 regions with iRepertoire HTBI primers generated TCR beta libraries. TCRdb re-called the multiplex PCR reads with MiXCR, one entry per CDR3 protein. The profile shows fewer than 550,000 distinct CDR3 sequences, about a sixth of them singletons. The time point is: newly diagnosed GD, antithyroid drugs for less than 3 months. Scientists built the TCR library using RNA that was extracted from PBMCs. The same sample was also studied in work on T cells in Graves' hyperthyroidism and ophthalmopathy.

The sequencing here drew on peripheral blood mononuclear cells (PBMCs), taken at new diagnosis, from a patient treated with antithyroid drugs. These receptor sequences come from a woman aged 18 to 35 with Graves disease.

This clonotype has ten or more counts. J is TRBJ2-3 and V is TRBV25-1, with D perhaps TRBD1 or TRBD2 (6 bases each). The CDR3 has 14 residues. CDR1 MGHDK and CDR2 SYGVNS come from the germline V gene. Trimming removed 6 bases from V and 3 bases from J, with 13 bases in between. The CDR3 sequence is CASSVEGGTDTQYF. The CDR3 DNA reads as TGTGCCAGCAGCGTAGAAGGGGGGACAGATACGCAGTATTTT.

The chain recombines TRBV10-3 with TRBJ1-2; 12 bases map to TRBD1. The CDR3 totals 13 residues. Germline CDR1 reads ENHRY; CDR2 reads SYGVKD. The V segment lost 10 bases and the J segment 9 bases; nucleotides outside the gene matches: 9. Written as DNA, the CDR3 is TGTGCCACGGCGGGGACAGGGGGCATGAGCTACACCTTC. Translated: CATAGTGGMSYTF.

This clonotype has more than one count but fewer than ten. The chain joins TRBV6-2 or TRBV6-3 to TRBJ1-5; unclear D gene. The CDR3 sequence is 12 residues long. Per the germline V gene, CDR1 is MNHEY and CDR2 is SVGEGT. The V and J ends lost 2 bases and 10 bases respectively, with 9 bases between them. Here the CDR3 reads CASSYPSLPQHF. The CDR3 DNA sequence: TGTGCCAGCAGTTACCCATCCCTCCCCCAGCATTTT.

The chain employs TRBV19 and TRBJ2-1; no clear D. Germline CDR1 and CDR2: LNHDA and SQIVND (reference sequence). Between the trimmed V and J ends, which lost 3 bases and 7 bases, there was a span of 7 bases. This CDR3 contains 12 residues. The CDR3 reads CASSMARNEQFF. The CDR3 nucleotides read TGTGCCAGTAGTATGGCTAGGAATGAGCAGTTCTTC.

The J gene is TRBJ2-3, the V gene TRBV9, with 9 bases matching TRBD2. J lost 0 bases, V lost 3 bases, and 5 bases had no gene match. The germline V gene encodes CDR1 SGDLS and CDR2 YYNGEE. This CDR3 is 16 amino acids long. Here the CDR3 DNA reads TGTGCCAGCAGCGACCCTAGCGGGGCGAGCACAGATACGCAGTATTTT. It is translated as CASSDPSGASTDTQYF.